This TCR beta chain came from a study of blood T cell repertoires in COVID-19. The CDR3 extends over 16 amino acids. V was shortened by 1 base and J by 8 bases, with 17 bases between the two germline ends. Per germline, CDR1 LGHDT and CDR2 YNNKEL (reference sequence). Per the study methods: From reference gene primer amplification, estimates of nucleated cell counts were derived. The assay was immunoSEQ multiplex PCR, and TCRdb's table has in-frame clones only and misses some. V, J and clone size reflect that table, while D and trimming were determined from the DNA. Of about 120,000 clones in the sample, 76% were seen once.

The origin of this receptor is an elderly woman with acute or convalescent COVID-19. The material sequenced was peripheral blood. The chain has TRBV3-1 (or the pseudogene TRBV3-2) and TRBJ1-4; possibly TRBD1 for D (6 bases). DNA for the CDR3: TGTGCCAGCAGCCAAGTGGGTGCAGGGGTGAAAGAAAAACTGTTTTTT. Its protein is CASSQVGAGVKEKLFF.